This is a list of T cell receptor beta chains from one sample in a study of T cell responses to AZD1222 COVID-19 vaccine. TCRdb keeps only in-frame clones here, not all; method: immunoSEQ multiplex PCR. The table lists about 160,000 clones, about 90% of them singletons. Sequences were derived from peripheral blood, sampled on day 0 of AZD1222 vaccination. These receptors all come from an adult in good health. CDR3s leave out the opening cysteine and the closing phenylalanine or tryptophan.

cdr3_aa v_call cdr3_length
ASSFSQGPGRWTQY TRBV27 14
ASSPAGFSYNSPLH TRBV7-6 14
ATWVTGGGDYGYT TRBV28 13
ATRDSGDTEAF TRBV15 11
ASSASHSEAF TRBV28 10
ASSSGTGLEQY TRBV5-1 11
ASSSKNRPRVVPNYGYT TRBV21-1 17
ASSLDGSSGNTIY TRBV5-8 13
ASSFRTGDDLYGYT TRBV9 14
ASSLVLGGAGTDTQY TRBV7-2 15
AWSESGGAHEQY TRBV30 12
ASSLGTGTGRSTQH TRBV5-4 14
AISEPGQGAVTEAF TRBV10-3 14
ASSQEGNTEAF TRBV3-1/TRBV3-2 11
ASSLVPGMGYGYT TRBV5-4 13
ASKTALVAGATEAF TRBV5-4 14